This section outlines one T cell receptor (beta chain) sequence together with its context. The sample originates from a study of T cells in Graves' hyperthyroidism and ophthalmopathy. The investigators amplified TCR beta CDR3 regions from RNA transcripts. TCR CDR3 underwent first-round RT-PCR with the HTBI primer set. One entry per CDR3 protein results from TCRdb running MiXCR on the multiplex PCR reads. This table holds some 800,000 distinct CDR3 sequences, over 35% found once. Germline-derived CDR1 and CDR2 are SQVTM and ANQGSEA. The CDR3 runs 15 residues. The ends lost 4 bases at V and 6 bases at J; junction bases unmatched: 11.

The TCR sequence derives from a man between 18 and 35 years old with Graves' hyperthyroidism. This chain uses TRBV29-1 with TRBJ2-2; 7 positions match TRBD1. Sequencing used blood. CDR3 sequence reads: CSVAPATGRSGELFF. The CDR3 region has the DNA TGCAGCGTTGCCCCCGCGACAGGGCGTTCCGGGGAGCTGTTTTTT.